What follows are 9 T cell receptor beta chains derived from one specimen sequenced in a study of blood T cell repertoires in COVID-19. The table came from immunoSEQ multiplex PCR; TCRdb's copy has only in-frame clones and leaves some out. This table holds 200,000 to 250,000 clones, just under 90% found once. Sequencing used PBMCs or T cells enriched from blood (not recorded which). The receptors were gathered from a middle-aged man who had been exposed to COVID-19.

The rearrangement joins TRBV7-9 to TRBJ1-3; no definite D call. The length of the CDR3 is 16 residues. Trimming stripped 3 bases from V and 3 bases from J, with 15 bases between. Germline V gene lookup returns CDR1 SEHNR and CDR2 FQNEAQ (reference sequence). The CDR3 reads CASSFGVPGVGNTIYF. The CDR3 bases are TGTGCCAGCAGCTTCGGGGTACCTGGGGTTGGAAACACCATATATTTT. Complete variable domain (other parts from reference TRBV7-9 and TRBJ1-3): DTGVSQNPRHKITKRGQNVTFRCDPISEHNRLYWYRQTLGQGPEFLTYFQNEAQLEKSRLLSDRFSAERPKGSFSTLEIQRTEQGDSAMYLCASSFGVPGVGNTIYFGEGSWLTVV.

This clone showed up just once. This chain uses TRBV19 with TRBJ2-5; D is possibly TRBD2 (5 bases). The CDR3 consists of 13 residues. Germline V gene lookup returns CDR1 LNHDA and CDR2 SQIVND (reference sequence). Between the trimmed V and J ends, which lost 1 base and 5 bases, there was a span of 8 bases. In DNA, the CDR3 is TGTGCCAGTAGTATAGGAGCGGCGGAGACCCAGTACTTC. Amino acid sequence: CASSIGAAETQYF.

V is TRBV2 and J is TRBJ1-5; D is uncertain. There are 13 residues in the CDR3. Trimming took 7 bases from V and 4 from J, leaving 11 bases between them. Germline loops: CDR1 SNHLY, CDR2 FYNNEI. The CDR3 here is CASIRDKNQPQHF. The CDR3 coding sequence is TGTGCCAGCATACGGGATAAGAATCAGCCCCAGCATTTT.

The count of this clone is one. The J gene is TRBJ1-2, the V gene TRBV29-1; 7 bases match TRBD1. The germline gives CDR1 SQVTM, CDR2 ANQGSEA. Trimming cost V 6 bases and J 2 bases; bases outside gene matches: 9. The CDR3 totals 14 residues. For the CDR3, the DNA is TGCAGCGTCGACAGGACAGGCGTAAACTATGGCTACACCTTC. It specifies CSVDRTGVNYGYTF.

The genes are TRBV28 and TRBJ2-5; TRBD1 agrees at 9 bases. This CDR3 region has 16 residues. Germline V CDR1 and CDR2: MDHEN, SYDVKM. Germline trimming cut 5 bases from V and 5 bases from J; bases unmatched to any gene: 12. CDR3 sequence: CASSPLGQGGEETQYF. The DNA of the CDR3 is TGTGCCAGCAGTCCCCTGGGACAGGGAGGGGAGGAGACCCAGTACTTC.

The chain has TRBV7-9 and TRBJ2-1; no clear D gene. Trimming cost V 3 bases and J 9 bases, with 3 bases left between them. The CDR3 length is 10 residues. Germline CDR1 and CDR2: SEHNR and FQNEAQ (reference sequence). CDR3 region: CASSFSEQFF. The CDR3 DNA reads TGTGCCAGCAGCTTTAGTGAGCAGTTCTTC.

The chain combines TRBV7-2 with TRBJ1-2; 8 bases are shared with TRBD1. CDR3 length: 17 residues. The trim removed 5 bases at V and 4 bases at J, leaving 15 bases unmatched. The germline V gene encodes CDR1 SGHTA and CDR2 FQGNSA. CDR3 protein: CASSPGTGGIGGYGYTF. The CDR3 nucleotides read TGTGCCAGCAGCCCCGGGACAGGAGGGATCGGTGGCTATGGCTACACCTTC.

The genes are TRBV11-2 and TRBJ1-5; TRBD1 agrees at 8 bases. V was pared by 2 bases and J by 3 bases, with 3 bases of the junction left unmatched. CDR1 is SGHAT and CDR2 is FQNNGV in the germline V gene. The CDR3 contains 15 residues. The CDR3 spells CASSLQGAYNQPQHF. In DNA form, the CDR3 reads TGTGCCAGCAGCTTACAGGGGGCGTACAATCAGCCCCAGCATTTT.

The V call is TRBV18, the J call TRBJ2-5; 11 nucleotides match TRBD1. V shed 5 bases, J shed 5 bases, and the junction held 7 bases outside the gene matches. This CDR3 is built from 15 residues. Germline CDR1 reads KGHSH; CDR2 reads LQKENI. The CDR3 loop is CASSDGTGGRETQYF. CDR3 coding DNA: TGTGCCAGCTCAGACGGGACAGGGGGTCGGGAGACCCAGTACTTC.